The next 15 T cell receptor beta chains were all read from a single sample in a study of blood T cell repertoires in COVID-19. The protocol was immunoSEQ multiplex PCR, while the TCRdb copy is restricted to in-frame clones and leaves out a portion. The repertoire holds 280,000 or so clones, with roughly 90% as singletons. Sequenced input: PBMCs or T cells enriched from blood (not recorded which). These receptors were obtained from a woman aged 45-65 years who had been exposed to COVID-19.

The chain employs TRBV10-1 and TRBJ2-4; 7 positions match TRBD2. CDR1 is WNHNN and CDR2 is SYGVQD in the germline V gene (reference sequence). V was clipped by 4 bases and J by 2 bases; unmatched bases: 14. The CDR3 consists of 18 residues. CDR3 residues: CASSADRGLKLTKNIQYF. In DNA, the CDR3 is TGCGCCAGCAGTGCCGATCGGGGACTAAAGCTTACCAAAAACATTCAGTACTTC.

V gene TRBV6-5 combines with J gene TRBJ1-3; TRBD1 matches 7 bases. The CDR3 is 14 residues long. With V trimmed by 4 bases and J by 2 bases, 2 bases remained unmatched. Looked up from germline, CDR1 is MNHEY and CDR2 is SVGAGI. The CDR3 region has the DNA TGTGCCAGCAGTTTACAGGGGACTGGAAACACCATATATTTT. Translating it yields CASSLQGTGNTIYF.

This clone was observed once. The chain couples TRBV5-6 to TRBJ2-5; 8 nucleotides match TRBD2. The CDR3 runs to 15 residues. Unmatched junction bases numbered 6, after V lost 0 bases and J lost 5 bases. Germline-derived CDR1 and CDR2 are SGHDT and YYEEEE. The CDR3: CASSLGGLASETQYF. The CDR3 region has the DNA TGTGCCAGCAGCTTGGGAGGACTAGCCTCGGAGACCCAGTACTTC.

This clone showed up just once. The chain has TRBV5-4 and TRBJ1-5, with 8 nucleotides matching TRBD1. The CDR3 sequence is 14 residues long. V was clipped by 4 bases and J by 4 bases; unmatched bases: 4. Germline CDR1 is SGHNT and CDR2 is YYREEE (reference sequence). For the CDR3, the DNA is TGTGCCAGCAGCCATGACAGGGGTAATCAGCCCCAGCATTTT. Its protein product is CASSHDRGNQPQHF.

This clone was picked up one time. CDR3 nucleotide sequence: TGTGCCAGCAGTGAAATCCGGGACAGAGGCACCATATATTTT. Amino acid sequence: CASSEIRDRGTIYF. The genes are TRBV2 and TRBJ1-3, with 7 bases lining up with TRBD1. V trimming: 2 bases; J trimming: 9 bases; junction bases outside the gene matches: 7. Looked up from germline, CDR1 is SNHLY and CDR2 is FYNNEI. The CDR3 sequence is 14 residues long.

The chain couples TRBV19 to TRBJ1-2, with D maybe TRBD1 (6 bases). The CDR3 contains 14 residues. With 3 bases removed from V and 4 bases from J, the gap between germline ends came to 12 bases. In germline, CDR1 is LNHDA, CDR2 SQIVND (reference sequence). The CDR3 loop is CASSMDRARYGYTF. CDR3 nucleotide sequence: TGTGCCAGTAGTATGGACAGAGCCCGCTATGGCTACACCTTC.

The J gene is TRBJ1-5, the V gene TRBV21-1; TRBD1, the D gene given by the table, was not confirmed from the DNA. TRBV21-1 is marked as a pseudogene. There are 20 residues in the CDR3. The CDR3 reads CASSNRLGGGTGTNNQPQHF. DNA for the CDR3: TGTGCCAGCAGCAACCGGCTTGGGGGGGGGACAGGAACAAACAATCAGCCCCAGCATTTT.

J is TRBJ1-1 and V is TRBV28; D is perhaps TRBD1 (5 bases). V lost 4 bases to trimming and J lost 5 bases, with 14 bases between them. Per the germline V gene, CDR1 is MDHEN and CDR2 is SYDVKM. The CDR3 consists of 14 residues. As DNA, the CDR3 is TGTGCCAGCAGTTCCCCCGGGGAGGGGACTGAAGCTTTCTTT. Translated, it gives CASSSPGEGTEAFF.

The V and J genes are TRBV4-1 and TRBJ1-1; the D is unclear. The CDR3 loop spans 15 amino acids. The germline V gene encodes CDR1 MGHRA and CDR2 YSYEKL. V lost 3 bases, J lost 0 bases, and 11 bases lay in between. CDR3 sequence: CASSQVNKVNTEAFF. CDR3 nucleotide sequence: TGCGCCAGCAGCCAGGTTAACAAAGTGAACACTGAAGCTTTCTTT.

The CDR3 nucleotides are TGCGCCAGCAGCACGGGACAGGTCTACACCGGGGAGCTGTTTTTT. Translating it yields CASSTGQVYTGELFF. The chain has TRBV5-1 and TRBJ2-2, with 8 bases fitting TRBD1. V was clipped by 4 bases and J by 3 bases; unmatched bases: 5. Germline V gives CDR1 SGHRS, CDR2 YFSETQ. The CDR3 totals 15 residues.

The rearrangement links TRBV28 to TRBJ1-1, with 10 bases fitting TRBD1. The V gene end was trimmed by 7 bases and the J gene end by 4 bases; junction bases not matched to a gene: 9. CDR1 and CDR2 from the germline V gene are MDHEN and SYDVKM. The CDR3 totals 15 residues. The CDR3 reads CASTMTGGVGTEAFF. CDR3 DNA sequence: TGTGCCAGCACGATGACAGGGGGCGTGGGCACTGAAGCTTTCTTT.

The chain recombines TRBV9 with TRBJ2-5; 7 nucleotides align to TRBD1. There are 16 residues in the CDR3. The V and J ends lost 0 bases and 4 bases, in that order; junction bases with no gene match: 9. Germline lookup yields CDR1 SGDLS and CDR2 YYNGEE. CDR3 bases: TGTGCCAGCAGCGTAGGGCTTTGGGACAGAGGAGAGACCCAGTACTTC. Translation gives CASSVGLWDRGETQYF.

The CDR3 coding sequence is TGTGCCAGCAGTTTTCAGGGGCAAAATTCACCCCTCCACTTT. Translation: CASSFQGQNSPLHF. This sequence joins TRBV27 and TRBJ1-6; TRBD1 might be the D (6 bases). This CDR3 region has 14 residues. Trimming took 3 bases from V and 7 from J, leaving 10 bases between them. The V gene's germline CDR1 is MNHEY and CDR2 SMNVEV (reference sequence).

This sequence joins TRBV4-2 and TRBJ1-2; 10 bases line up with TRBD1. CDR3 length: 14 amino acids. The V and J ends lost 1 base and 7 bases, in that order; junction bases with no gene match: 3. Germline loops: CDR1 LGHNA, CDR2 YNFKEQ. The CDR3 DNA follows: TGTGCCAGCAGCCAAGGACAGGGGGCTGCTGGCTACACCTTC. Encoded protein: CASSQGQGAAGYTF.

The J gene is TRBJ1-4, the V gene TRBV30, with D possibly being TRBD1 (5 bases). V gave up 5 bases and J gave up 6 bases, with 10 bases separating them. Germline CDR1 GTSNPN, CDR2 SVGIG (reference sequence). The CDR3 is made up of 12 amino acids. The DNA of the CDR3 is TGTGCCTGGGATGCGGGGCATGAAAAACTGTTTTTT. It yields the protein CAWDAGHEKLFF.